Shown below are 10 T cell receptor beta chains from a single sample sequenced in a study of T cells in localized non-small cell lung cancer. The method was immunoSEQ multiplex PCR; TCRdb's version includes in-frame clones alone and lacks a portion of them. The profile shows about 15,000 clones, about 85% of them singletons. Sample: peripheral blood, taken before any cancer treatment. These receptors came from a woman between 40 and 69 years old with stage I lung adenocarcinoma.

The chain joins TRBV5-3 to TRBJ2-7; D unclear. TRBV5-3 is classed as an ORF, of uncertain function. Between the trimmed V and J ends, which lost 4 bases and 0 bases, there was a span of 17 bases. This CDR3 is built from 16 residues. CDR3 nucleotides: TGTGCCAGAAGCAGGAACTCCAGGACGTTCTCCTACGAGCAGTACTTC. Its translation: CARSRNSRTFSYEQYF.

The CDR3 here is CAIRTEQAKGVNTEAFF. The CDR3 region has the DNA TGTGCCATTCGAACCGAACAGGCCAAAGGGGTGAACACTGAAGCTTTCTTT. The chain combines TRBV10-3 with TRBJ1-1; D may be TRBD1 (5 bases). V lost 9 bases and J lost 0, with 23 bases in between. CDR1 and CDR2 from the germline V gene are ENHRY and SYGVKD. The CDR3 has 17 residues.

This clone was seen more than once but under ten times. The chain recombines TRBV7-2 with TRBJ1-4; 7 nucleotides line up with TRBD1. V dropped 1 base and J dropped 7; count of bases not matched to a gene: 12. Germline V lookup: CDR1 SGHTA, CDR2 FQGNSA. The CDR3 contains 17 residues. The DNA of the CDR3 is TGTGCCAGCAGCTTAGGTCTTACCCCGACAGGGAGTGAAAAACTGTTTTTT. Its translation is CASSLGLTPTGSEKLFF.

This clone was counted between two and nine times. The V gene is TRBV5-6, the J gene TRBJ1-6; D possibly corresponds to TRBD1 (6 bases). The germline gives CDR1 SGHDT, CDR2 YYEEEE. The CDR3 is made up of 15 amino acids. Trimming pared 1 base from V and 10 bases from J, leaving 15 bases between. CDR3 amino acids: CASSLLAGEGSPLHF. The CDR3 DNA sequence: TGTGCCAGCAGCTTGTTAGCAGGGGAGGGATCACCCCTCCACTTT.

The V gene is TRBV4-1, the J gene TRBJ1-1; unclear D gene. CDR1 is MGHRA, CDR2 YSYEKL, per germline. The V and J ends lost 0 bases and 8 bases respectively, with 10 bases between them. CDR3 size: 13 residues. The CDR3 loop is CASSQDRIGEAFF. The DNA of the CDR3 is TGCGCCAGCAGCCAAGATCGGATAGGCGAAGCTTTCTTT.

The chain joins TRBV19 to TRBJ2-2; D uncertain. Trimming removed 6 bases at V and 4 bases at J, with 15 bases between. Germline V gene data show CDR1 as LNHDA and CDR2 as SQIVND (reference sequence). CDR3 length: 15 residues. CDR3 sequence: CASSSDIPFTGELFF. The DNA of the CDR3 is TGTGCCAGTAGCTCAGATATCCCATTCACCGGGGAGCTGTTTTTT.

The chain uses TRBV29-1 and TRBJ2-7, with D uncertain. The length of the CDR3 is 12 residues. V dropped 1 base and J dropped 4 bases, with 8 bases sitting between them. Germline loops: CDR1 SQVTM, CDR2 ANQGSEA. CDR3: CSVEVLGYEQYF. The DNA for the CDR3 is TGCAGCGTTGAAGTGTTGGGGTACGAGCAGTACTTC.

This clone was observed a single time. J is TRBJ1-1 and V is TRBV5-1, with TRBD1 matching 9 bases. The CDR3 length is 15 residues. CDR1 is SGHRS and CDR2 is YFSETQ in the germline V gene. The V and J ends lost 4 bases and 3 bases, in that order; junction bases with no gene match: 7. CDR3 in amino acids: CASSLQGARYTEAFF. The CDR3 DNA sequence: TGCGCCAGCAGCCTACAGGGGGCGCGATACACTGAAGCTTTCTTT.

The genes are TRBV18 and TRBJ2-7; D unclear. Trimming removed 2 bases from V and 0 bases from J, with 8 bases in between. The germline V gene has CDR1 KGHSH and CDR2 LQKENI. The CDR3 is made up of 14 amino acids. CDR3 residues: CASSPGRHSYEQYF. In nucleotides, the CDR3 is TGTGCCAGCTCACCAGGCAGACACTCCTACGAGCAGTACTTC.

V is TRBV7-9 and J is TRBJ1-1; D is unresolved. Trimming removed 5 bases at V and 0 bases at J, with 7 bases between. Germline assignment: CDR1 SEHNR and CDR2 FQNEAQ (reference sequence). The CDR3 is made up of 13 amino acids. The CDR3 loop is CASSPSMNTEAFF. DNA of the CDR3: TGTGCCAGCAGCCCCTCTATGAACACTGAAGCTTTCTTT.